This is a list of T cell receptor beta chains from one sample in a study of cytomegalovirus exposure and HLA in healthy donors. Repertoires were generated with immunoSEQ multiplex PCR, while TCRdb's copy carries only in-frame clones and drops some. This repertoire shows 100,000 to 150,000 clones, 10% found once; its top ten account for approximately 4.5%. The specimen was PBMCs. The receptors derive from a woman between 18 and 30 years old in good health and CMV-seropositive. Both conserved end residues are part of each CDR3.

TRBV5-1	CASSLFSSGTDTQYF
TRBV5-4	CASSIMGLTTYEQYF
TRBV7-9	CASSSLSYEQYF
TRBV27	CASRKPGQSEKLFF
TRBV28	CASIETRSNTEAFF
TRBV28	CASSLDAGSSGANVLTF
TRBV6-6	CASSLDTFNQPQHF
TRBV6-1	CAILKMRGYEQFF
TRBV23-1	CASTTGTDYGYTF
TRBV19	CASSIGDFSGNTIYF
TRBV21-1	CASSKVGGRDETQYF
TRBV27	CASSSDGYGAYEQYF
TRBV28	CASRESIGELFF
TRBV25-1	CASSPRIGTGSPNEQYF
TRBV2	CASRKGQGETQYF
TRBV19	CASSTTSTGTAYEQYF
TRBV5-1	CASSLGGGTYEQYF
TRBV6-1	CASSVNSYYGYTF
TRBV5-1	CASSVSSGGRATEAFF
TRBV23-1	CASFSLSEAFF
TRBV28	CASSSLRQGNSYGYTF
TRBV27	CASSPLAGVVPYEQYF
TRBV6-5	CASKGLAVNTGELFF
TRBV5-1	CASAEQPRGGYTF